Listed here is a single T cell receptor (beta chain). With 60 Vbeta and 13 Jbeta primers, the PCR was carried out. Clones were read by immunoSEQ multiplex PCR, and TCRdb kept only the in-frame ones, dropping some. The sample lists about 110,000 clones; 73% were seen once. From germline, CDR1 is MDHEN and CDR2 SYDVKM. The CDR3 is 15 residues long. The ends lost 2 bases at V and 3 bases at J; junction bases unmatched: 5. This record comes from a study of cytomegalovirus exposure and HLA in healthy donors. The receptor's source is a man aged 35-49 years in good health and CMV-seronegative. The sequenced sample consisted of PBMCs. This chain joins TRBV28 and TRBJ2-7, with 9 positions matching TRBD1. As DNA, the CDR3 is TGTGCCAGCAGTTTAGGCGGGACAGGGAACTACGAGCAGTACTTC. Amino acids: CASSLGGTGNYEQYF.